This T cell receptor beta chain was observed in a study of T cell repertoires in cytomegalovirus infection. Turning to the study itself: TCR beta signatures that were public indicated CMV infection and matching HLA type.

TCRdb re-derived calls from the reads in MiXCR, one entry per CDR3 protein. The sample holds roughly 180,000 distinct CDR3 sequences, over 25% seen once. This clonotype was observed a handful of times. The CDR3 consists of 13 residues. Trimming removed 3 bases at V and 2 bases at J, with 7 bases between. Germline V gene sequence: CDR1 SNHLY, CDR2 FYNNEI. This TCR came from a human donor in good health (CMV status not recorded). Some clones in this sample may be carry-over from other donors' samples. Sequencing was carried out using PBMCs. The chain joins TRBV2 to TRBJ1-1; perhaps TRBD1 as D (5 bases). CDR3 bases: TGTGCCAGCAGTGATAGGGGTAACACTGAAGCTTTCTTT. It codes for CASSDRGNTEAFF.